The sequence of this T cell receptor beta chain was determined in a study of T cell responses to AZD1222 COVID-19 vaccine. Only in-frame clones appear in the TCRdb table, and some are missing; sequencing was by immunoSEQ multiplex PCR. The sample carries more than 150,000 clones, roughly 91% recorded once. J was trimmed by 2 bases and V by 2 bases; bases with no gene match: 12. This CDR3 region has 17 residues. Germline CDR1 SGHAT, CDR2 FQNNGV. The genes are TRBV11-2 and TRBJ2-7, with 7 bases identical to TRBD1. This clonotype was sampled from an adult who received the AZD1222 COVID-19 vaccine. The sample in question was peripheral blood, obtained 28 days after the second AZD1222 dose. The CDR3 region has the DNA TGTGCCAGCAGCTTACTGACAGGGCCTCAGCGAGCCTACGAGCAGTACTTC. Its translation: CASSLLTGPQRAYEQYF.